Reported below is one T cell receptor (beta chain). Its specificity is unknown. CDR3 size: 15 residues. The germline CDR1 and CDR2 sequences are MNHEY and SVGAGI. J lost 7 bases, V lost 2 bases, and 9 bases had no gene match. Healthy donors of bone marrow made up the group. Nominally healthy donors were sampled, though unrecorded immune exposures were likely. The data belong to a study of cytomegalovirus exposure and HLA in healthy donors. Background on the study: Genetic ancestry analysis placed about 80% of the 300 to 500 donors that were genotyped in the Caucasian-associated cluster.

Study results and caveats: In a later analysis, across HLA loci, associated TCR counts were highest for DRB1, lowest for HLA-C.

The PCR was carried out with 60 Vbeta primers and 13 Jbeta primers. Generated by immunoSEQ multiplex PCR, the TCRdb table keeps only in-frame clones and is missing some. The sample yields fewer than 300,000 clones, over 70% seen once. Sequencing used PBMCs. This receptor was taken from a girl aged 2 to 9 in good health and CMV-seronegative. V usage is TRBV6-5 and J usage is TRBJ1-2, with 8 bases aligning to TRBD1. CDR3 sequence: CASSYAGDRQFGYTF. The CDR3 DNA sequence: TGTGCCAGCAGTTACGCGGGGGACAGGCAATTTGGCTACACCTTC.